The 26 T cell receptor beta chains below were found in one sample sequenced in a study of tumor-infiltrating lymphocytes in primary liver carcinoma. From roughly 500 ng total RNA, TCR beta cDNA was generated with a primer in the constant region. Researchers made the TCR beta libraries by running three nested multiplex PCR rounds with slightly modified ARM-PCR. Researchers ran the first two PCR rounds for roughly 10 cycles each with TRBV1-TRBV30 forward primers and a C-beta reverse primer. TCRdb passed the multiplex PCR reads through MiXCR, listing each CDR3 protein once. This table holds hundreds of thousands of distinct CDR3 sequences, about 62% found once. RNA was extracted from whole blood without cell sorting, alongside germline DNA. Material for sequencing was peripheral blood. The source is a man aged 35 to 55 with primary liver carcinoma and hepatitis B virus infection.

On this clonotype: A much larger clone lies a single base off, so this may be a read error. This chain uses TRBV10-2 with TRBJ2-7, with D unresolved. V was cut by 10 bases and J by 5 bases, with 12 bases left in between. Germline values: CDR1 WSHSY, CDR2 SAAADI. This CDR3 has 11 amino acids. The DNA of the CDR3 is TGCGCCAACATGATAGGGCACGAGCAGTACTTC. Its translation is CANMIGHEQYF.

Concerning this clonotype: The junction does not match germline at one end; this may be a read error. The chain uses TRBV29-1 and TRBJ2-1, with D perhaps matching TRBD2 (5 bases). Germline CDR1 is SQVTM and CDR2 is ANQGSEA. CDR3 length equals 16 residues. The CDR3: CSVVGLRLSPYNERFF. CDR3 nucleotide sequence: TGCAGCGTTGTAGGGCTCCGACTAAGCCCCTACAATGAGCGGTTCTTC.

As to this clonotype: A read error is possible here, since a much larger clone lies one base away. The genes are TRBV11-2 and TRBJ2-1; D gene uncertain. CDR1 and CDR2 from the germline V gene are SGHAT and FQNNGV. The CDR3 covers 14 residues. Trimming pared 7 bases from V and 5 bases from J, leaving 15 bases between. The chain's CDR3 is CASIGAGIHNEQFF. The CDR3 DNA is TGTGCCAGCATCGGCGCCGGTATCCACAATGAGCAGTTCTTC.

Concerning this clonotype itself: One junction end does not reproduce the germline sequence, and a read error may be involved. The J gene is TRBJ2-1, the V gene TRBV6-2 or TRBV6-3; D is perhaps TRBD1 or TRBD2 (6 bases each). The CDR3 length is 16 residues. Germline CDR1 is MNHEY and CDR2 is SVGEGT. The CDR3 here is CASTKGGLMRYNEQLF. In DNA, the CDR3 is TGTGCCAGCACCAAAGGGGGGCTTATGAGGTACAATGAGCAGCTCTTC.

A remark on this clonotype: Being one base from a much bigger clone, this may be a read error. The J gene is TRBJ1-2, the V gene TRBV12-3 or TRBV12-4, with D possibly matching TRBD1 (6 bases). This CDR3 is built from 15 residues. The CDR3, as DNA: TGTGCCAGCAGCCCAGGAGGGGGGTTTAACTATGACTACACCTTC. It is translated as CASSPGGGFNYDYTF.

Worth noting for this clonotype: Given a much more abundant clone one base away, this may be a read error. The chain couples TRBV6-5 to TRBJ2-7, with 7 bases aligning to TRBD2. The CDR3 is made up of 13 amino acids. Germline CDR1 reads MNHEY; CDR2 reads SVGAGI. The V segment lost 6 bases and the J segment 12 bases; nucleotides outside the gene matches: 14. CDR3 region: CASSRTLASSRYF. The CDR3 bases are TGTGCCAGCAGCCGAACACTAGCGTCCAGTCGGTACTTC.

Concerning this clonotype: At one boundary the junction diverges from the germline segment, which might be a read error. The chain is built from TRBV5-1 and TRBJ1-5, with D unclear. Germline V lookup: CDR1 SGHRS, CDR2 YFSETQ. The CDR3 consists of 15 residues. Here the CDR3 DNA reads TGTGCCAGCAGCCCGTTTGATGTGCGCAATCAGCCCCAGCATTTT. Translated: CASSPFDVRNQPQHF.

V gene TRBV7-9 combines with J gene TRBJ2-7; D is uncertain. The CDR3 spans 15 residues. Germline CDR1 and CDR2: SEHNR and FQNEAQ (reference sequence). Trimming removed 5 bases from V and 0 bases from J, with 14 bases in between. The CDR3 DNA reads as TGTGCCAGCAGCGGATCCATTCTGAGCTCCTACGAGCAGTACTTC. It is translated as CASSGSILSSYEQYF.

About this clonotype itself: This could be a read error, since a much larger clone is one nucleotide away. This chain joins TRBV6-1 and TRBJ1-5; 7 nucleotides agree with TRBD1. This CDR3 region has 13 residues. Germline-derived CDR1 and CDR2 are MNHNS and SASEGT. The CDR3 DNA reads TGTACCAGCAGTGAAGACAGGGAACAGCCCCAGCATTTT. Translating it yields CTSSEDREQPQHF.

This clonotype has a single count. A junction boundary mismatches the germline segment, possibly from a read error. In DNA, the CDR3 is TGTGCCAGCAGCCTGTCGAGGCGGACAACGAGGGCCAAGGTCCTGACTTTC. Translating it yields CASSLSRRTTRAKVLTF. The rearrangement joins TRBV11-1 to TRBJ2-6; D is perhaps TRBD1 or TRBD2 (5 bases each). Germline V gives CDR1 SGHAT, CDR2 FQDESV (reference sequence). The CDR3 contains 17 residues.

This clonotype was recorded many times. The chain links TRBV6-5 to TRBJ2-1, with D maybe TRBD1 (7 bases). Germline V lookup: CDR1 MNHEY, CDR2 SVGAGI. The V end lost 7 bases, the J end lost 5 bases, and 15 bases lay between the germline ends. This CDR3 has 14 residues. The CDR3 loop reads CASTRTGGNNEQFF. The CDR3 DNA is TGTGCCAGCACCAGGACAGGAGGGAACAATGAGCAGTTCTTC.

CDR3 in amino acids: CASSSQGGSFNEQFF. CDR3 DNA: TGCGCCAGCAGCTCGCAGGGAGGAAGCTTCAATGAGCAGTTCTTC. The J gene is TRBJ2-1, the V gene TRBV5-1, with D possibly being TRBD2 (6 bases). V shed 3 bases and J shed 6 bases, with 16 bases lying between them. CDR1 is SGHRS and CDR2 is YFSETQ in the germline V gene. This CDR3 comprises 15 residues. The complete variable domain, with remaining parts taken from reference TRBV5-1 and TRBJ2-1, reads KAGVTQTPRYLIKTRGQQVTLSCSPISGHRSVSWYQQTPGQGLQFLFEYFSETQRNKGNFPGRFSGRQFSNSRSEMNVSTLELGDSALYLCASSSQGGSFNEQFFGPGTRLTVL.

This chain connects TRBV6-1 to TRBJ2-2; weak D call: TRBD1 (6 bases). V was trimmed by 7 bases and J by 3 bases, leaving 12 bases between them. Germline V gene sequence: CDR1 MNHNS, CDR2 SASEGT. There are 14 residues in the CDR3. The CDR3 loop reads CASNGWGHTGELFF. CDR3 nucleotide sequence: TGTGCCAGCAACGGGTGGGGGCACACCGGGGAGCTGTTTTTT.

This clonotype appeared a single time. Sequence at one end of the junction differs from germline and may be a read error. The chain links TRBV11-1 to TRBJ2-1; TRBD2 aligns across 7 bases. The CDR3 extends over 16 amino acids. Looked up from germline, CDR1 is SGHAT and CDR2 is FQDESV (reference sequence). DNA for the CDR3: TGTACCAGCAGCCCAAAGGTCGGACTAGGCTACTATGAGCAGTTCTTC. This encodes CTSSPKVGLGYYEQFF. Full variable domain (rest looked up from reference TRBV11-1 and TRBJ2-1): EAEVAQSPRYKITEKSQAVAFWCDPISGHATLYWYRQILGQGPELLVQFQDESVVDDSQLPKDRFSAERLKGVDSTLKIQPAELGDSAMYLCTSSPKVGLGYYEQFFGPGTRLTVL.

As regards this clonotype: A much larger clone is a single base away; this may be a read error. The rearrangement links TRBV12-3 or TRBV12-4 to TRBJ2-3; D is possibly TRBD1 (5 bases). V was cut by 5 bases and J by 3 bases, with 15 bases left in between. The CDR3 spans 15 residues. This CDR3 reads CASSPTELGTDTQYF. CDR3 in DNA: TGTGCCAGCAGTCCGACAGAGTTAGGAACAGATACGCAGTATTTT.

On this clonotype: A read error may be the cause here, since a much bigger clone is one base away. V gene TRBV6-1 combines with J gene TRBJ2-7; 8 nucleotides align to TRBD2. The CDR3 loop spans 16 amino acids. From germline, CDR1 is MNHNS and CDR2 SASEGT. J gave up 5 bases and V 5 bases, and 14 bases lay outside the gene matches. The CDR3 DNA reads as TGTGCCAGCAGTTCCCTCTTTAGCGGGATTGACAACGAGCAGTACTTC. This codes for CASSSLFSGIDNEQYF.

This clonotype was picked up many times. This chain connects TRBV6-1 to TRBJ2-1; D possibly corresponds to TRBD2 (5 bases). Trimming left V 6 bases short and J 8 bases short, with 20 bases between. This CDR3 has 15 amino acids. CDR1 MNHNS and CDR2 SASEGT come from the germline V gene. CDR3 protein: CASSLTAGKMHEQFF. Here the CDR3 DNA reads TGTGCCAGCAGCTTAACGGCGGGTAAGATGCATGAGCAGTTCTTC.

Turning to this clonotype: This may be a read error: a much more frequent sequence differs by one nucleotide. The chain recombines TRBV29-1 with TRBJ2-5, with D maybe TRBD2 (6 bases). This CDR3 comprises 13 residues. From germline, CDR1 is SQVTM and CDR2 ANQGSEA. CDR3 DNA sequence: TGCATCGTTCTCGGAGGGAACCAAGAGACCCAGTACTTC. Translation gives CIVLGGNQETQYF.

On this clonotype itself: Because it lacks the conserved phenylalanine or tryptophan at the end, this CDR3 is likely a read error. The CDR3 is CASSRTLVSPLHH. CDR3 DNA sequence: TGTGCCAGTAGCCGGACACTGGTTTCACCCCTCCACCAT. The rearrangement uses TRBV11-1 and TRBJ1-6; maybe TRBD1 (5 bases). Per the germline V gene, CDR1 is SGHAT and CDR2 is FQDESV (reference sequence). V shed 9 bases and J shed 9 bases, with 15 bases lying between them. CDR3 size: 13 residues.

Details on this clonotype: A much larger clone sits a single nucleotide away, making a read error possible. CDR3 sequence: CASRRDFYGYTF. The CDR3 nucleotides are TGTGCCAGCAGAAGGGACTTCTATGGCTACACCTTC. This chain uses TRBV4-2 with TRBJ1-2; the D gene is possibly TRBD1 (5 bases). Per germline, CDR1 LGHNA and CDR2 YNFKEQ. The CDR3 sequence is 12 residues long. The V gene lost 6 bases and the J gene lost 4 bases, with 9 bases spanning the gap.

In DNA, the CDR3 is TGTGCCAGCTCACCAGGGACGGCTGGGAATCAGCCCCAGTATTTT. Protein product: CASSPGTAGNQPQYF. The rearrangement uses TRBV18 and TRBJ1-5; possibly TRBD1 or TRBD2 for D (5 bases each). The last part of the DNA fits TRBJ2-3 better; the J call may be wrong. Per germline, CDR1 KGHSH and CDR2 LQKENI. The CDR3 spans 15 residues.

The CDR3 nucleotides read TGTGCCAGCTCGCTGAGGGGGGTAGTTCAGCCCCAGCATTTT. Translation: CASSLRGVVQPQHF. This chain joins TRBV2 and TRBJ1-5; tentatively, D is TRBD1 (6 bases). Trimming cost V 8 bases and J 6 bases, with 17 bases left between them. CDR1 is SNHLY, CDR2 FYNNEI, per germline. The CDR3 contains 14 residues.

This clonotype appeared many times. This chain links TRBV14 with TRBJ2-6, with D hard to call. The germline V gene encodes CDR1 SGHDN and CDR2 FVKESK. Trimming removed 4 bases at V and 3 bases at J, with 4 bases between. The CDR3 contains 13 residues. The CDR3 here is CASSRVGANVLTF. CDR3 nucleotide sequence: TGTGCCAGCAGCCGGGTTGGGGCCAACGTCCTGACTTTC.

J is TRBJ2-1 and V is TRBV6-2 or TRBV6-3; 8 nucleotides line up with TRBD2. This CDR3 spans 16 amino acids. V lost 6 bases, J lost 6 bases, and 13 bases stayed unmatched. From germline, CDR1 is MNHEY and CDR2 SVGEGT. CDR3 in amino acids: CASRTPGPAGANEQFF. The CDR3 DNA reads as TGTGCCAGCAGGACGCCGGGACCAGCGGGAGCCAATGAGCAGTTCTTC.

This clonotype was detected only once. The chain carries TRBV29-1 and TRBJ2-1; D gene ambiguous. CDR1 is SQVTM and CDR2 is ANQGSEA in the germline V gene. The CDR3 consists of 10 residues. CDR3 DNA sequence: TGCAGTATTTGGGACAATGAGCAGTTCTTC. It is translated as CSIWDNEQFF.

Of note for this clonotype: Compared with germline, one end of the junction differs, possibly owing to a read error. The chain carries TRBV11-2 and TRBJ2-3; the D call may be TRBD1 or TRBD2 (5 bases each). This CDR3 region has 15 residues. Germline V gene data show CDR1 as SGHAT and CDR2 as FQNNGV. The CDR3 DNA follows: TGTGCCAGCAGTTCGGGGCAGATTCCCATAGATACCCAGTATTTT. Translated: CASSSGQIPIDTQYF.